This entry is about one TCR beta chain. Its specificity is not known. This CDR3 is also generated by other DNA sequences in the sample. This record belongs to a study of cytomegalovirus exposure and HLA in healthy donors. The PCR made use of 60 Vbeta and 13 Jbeta primers. Clones were read by immunoSEQ multiplex PCR, and TCRdb kept only the in-frame ones, dropping some. Among approximately 73,000 clones listed, roughly 63% were seen once. Findings and limits, study-wide: A prior analysis recorded that most TCR beta V segments were productive about 87% or about 30% of the time.

V lost 3 bases and J 2 bases, leaving 11 bases between the germline ends. The CDR3 has 15 residues. The germline CDR1 and CDR2 sequences are MDHEN and SYDVKM. The specimen sequenced was PBMCs. The chain combines TRBV28 with TRBJ1-5; D unclear. The TCR originated in a man in his thirties or forties in good health and CMV-seropositive. CDR3 protein: CASSFLQSGNQPQHF. The CDR3 DNA reads as TGTGCCAGCAGTTTTCTACAGTCTGGCAATCAGCCCCAGCATTTT.